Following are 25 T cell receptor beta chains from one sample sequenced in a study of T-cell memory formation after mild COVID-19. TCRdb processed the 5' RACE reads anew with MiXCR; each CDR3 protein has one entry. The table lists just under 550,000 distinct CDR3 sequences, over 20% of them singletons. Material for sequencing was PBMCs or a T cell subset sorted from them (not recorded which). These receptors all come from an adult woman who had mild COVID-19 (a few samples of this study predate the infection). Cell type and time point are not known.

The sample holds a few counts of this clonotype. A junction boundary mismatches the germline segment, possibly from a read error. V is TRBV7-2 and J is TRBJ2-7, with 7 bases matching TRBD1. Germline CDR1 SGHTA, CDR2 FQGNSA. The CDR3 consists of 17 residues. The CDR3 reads CASSRTLYRGVKYGQYF. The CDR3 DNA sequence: TGTGCCAGCAGCCGCACCCTTTACAGGGGCGTGAAATACGGGCAGTACTTC.

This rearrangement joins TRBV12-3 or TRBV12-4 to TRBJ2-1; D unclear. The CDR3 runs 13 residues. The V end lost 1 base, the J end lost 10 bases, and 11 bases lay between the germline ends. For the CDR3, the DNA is TGTGCCAGCAGTTTAGGGGTTCCCAACGAGCAGTTCTTC. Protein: CASSLGVPNEQFF.

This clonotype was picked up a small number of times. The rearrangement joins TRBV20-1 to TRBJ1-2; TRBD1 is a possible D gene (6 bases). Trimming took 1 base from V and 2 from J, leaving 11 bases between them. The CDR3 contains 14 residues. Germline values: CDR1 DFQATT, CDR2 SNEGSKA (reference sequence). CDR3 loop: CSARGGARNYGYTF. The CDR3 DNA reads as TGCAGTGCTAGAGGGGGGGCGCGAAACTATGGCTACACCTTC.

Here the CDR3 reads CASSLVPAGGRNEQFF. The CDR3 coding sequence is TGCGCCAGCAGCTTGGTCCCAGCGGGGGGCCGGAATGAGCAGTTCTTC. This chain links TRBV5-1 with TRBJ2-1; the match to TRBD2 covers 9 bases. In germline, CDR1 is SGHRS, CDR2 YFSETQ. The CDR3 is made up of 16 amino acids. Losses at the gene ends were 0 bases for V and 7 bases for J; bases not matched to a gene: 8.

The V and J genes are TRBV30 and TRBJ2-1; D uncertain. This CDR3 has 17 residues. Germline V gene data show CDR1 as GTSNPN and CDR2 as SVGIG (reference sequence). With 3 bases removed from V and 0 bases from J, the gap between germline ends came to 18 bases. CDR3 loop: CAWSGRGFMGSYNEQFF. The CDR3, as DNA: TGTGCCTGGAGCGGAAGAGGCTTCATGGGCTCCTACAATGAGCAGTTCTTC.

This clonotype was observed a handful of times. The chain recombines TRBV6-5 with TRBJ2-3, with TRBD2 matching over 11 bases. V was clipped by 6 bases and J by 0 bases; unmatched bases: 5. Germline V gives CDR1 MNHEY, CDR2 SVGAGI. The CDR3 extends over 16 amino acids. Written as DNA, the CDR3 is TGTGCCAGCAGACAACTAGCGGGAGTGAGCACAGATACGCAGTATTTT. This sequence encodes CASRQLAGVSTDTQYF.

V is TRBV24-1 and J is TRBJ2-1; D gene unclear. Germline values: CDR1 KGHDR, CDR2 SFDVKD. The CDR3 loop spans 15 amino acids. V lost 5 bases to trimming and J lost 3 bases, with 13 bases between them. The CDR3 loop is CATSGILGSYNEQFF. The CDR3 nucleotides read TGTGCCACCAGTGGGATATTGGGCAGCTACAATGAGCAGTTCTTC.

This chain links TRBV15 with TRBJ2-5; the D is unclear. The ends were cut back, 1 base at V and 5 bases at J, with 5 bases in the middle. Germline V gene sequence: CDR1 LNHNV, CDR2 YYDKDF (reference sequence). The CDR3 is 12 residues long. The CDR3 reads CATSRAKETQYF. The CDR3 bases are TGTGCCACCAGCAGAGCGAAGGAGACCCAGTACTTC.

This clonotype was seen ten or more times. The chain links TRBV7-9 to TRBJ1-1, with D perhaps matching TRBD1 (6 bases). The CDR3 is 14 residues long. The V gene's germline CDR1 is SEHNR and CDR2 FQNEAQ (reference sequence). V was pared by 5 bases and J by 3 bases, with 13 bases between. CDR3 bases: TGTGCCAGCAGCAAACAGGGACCCGACACTGAAGCTTTCTTT. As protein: CASSKQGPDTEAFF.

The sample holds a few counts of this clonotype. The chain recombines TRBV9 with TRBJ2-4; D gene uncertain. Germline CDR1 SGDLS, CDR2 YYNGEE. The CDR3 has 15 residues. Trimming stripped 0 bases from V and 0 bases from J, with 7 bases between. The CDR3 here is CASSVEAVAKNIQYF. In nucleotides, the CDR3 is TGTGCCAGCAGCGTAGAGGCGGTAGCCAAAAACATTCAGTACTTC. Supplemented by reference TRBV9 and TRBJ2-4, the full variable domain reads DSGVTQTPKHLITATGQRVTLRCSPRSGDLSVYWYQQSLDQGLQFLIQYYNGEERAKGNILERFSAQQFPDLHSELNLSSLELGDSALYFCASSVEAVAKNIQYFGAGTRLSVL.

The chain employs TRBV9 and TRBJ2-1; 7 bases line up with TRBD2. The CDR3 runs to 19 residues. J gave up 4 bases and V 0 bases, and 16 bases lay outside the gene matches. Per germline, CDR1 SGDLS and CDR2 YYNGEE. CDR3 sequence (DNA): TGTGCCAGCAGCGTAGATTTTCAAGCGGGGCGACCTTTATACAATGAGCAGTTCTTC. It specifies CASSVDFQAGRPLYNEQFF.

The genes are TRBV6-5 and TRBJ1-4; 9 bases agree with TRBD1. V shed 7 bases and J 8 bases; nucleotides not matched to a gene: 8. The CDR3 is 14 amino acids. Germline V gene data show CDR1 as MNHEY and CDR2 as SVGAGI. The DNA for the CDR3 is TGTGCCAGCACCACAGGGGGCGCAGGGGAAAAACTGTTTTTT. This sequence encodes CASTTGGAGEKLFF.

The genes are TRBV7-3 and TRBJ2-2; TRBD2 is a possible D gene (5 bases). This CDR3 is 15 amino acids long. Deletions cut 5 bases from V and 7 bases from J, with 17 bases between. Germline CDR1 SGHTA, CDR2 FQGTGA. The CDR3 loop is CASSPGASRGGELFF. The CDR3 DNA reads TGTGCCAGCAGCCCCGGAGCTAGCCGGGGCGGGGAGCTGTTTTTT.

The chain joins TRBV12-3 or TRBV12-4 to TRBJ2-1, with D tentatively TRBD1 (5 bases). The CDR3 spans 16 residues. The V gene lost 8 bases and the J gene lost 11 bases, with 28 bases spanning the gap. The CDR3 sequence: CASSQDTAVLRRQQFF. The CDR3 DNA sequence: TGTGCCAGCTCCCAGGACACAGCAGTTCTCCGACGACAGCAGTTCTTC.

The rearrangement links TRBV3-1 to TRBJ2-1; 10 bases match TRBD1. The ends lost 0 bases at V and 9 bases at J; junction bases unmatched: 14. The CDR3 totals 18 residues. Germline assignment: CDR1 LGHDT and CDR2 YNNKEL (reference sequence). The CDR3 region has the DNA TGTGCCAGCAGCCAAGAATACCCCGGGACAGGGGCTTGGGGTGAGCAGTTCTTC. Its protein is CASSQEYPGTGAWGEQFF.

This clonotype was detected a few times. CDR3 region: CASSYGTGGSYEQYF. The CDR3 bases are TGTGCCAGCAGTTACGGGACAGGGGGCTCCTACGAGCAGTACTTC. The rearrangement joins TRBV6-5 to TRBJ2-7; 11 nucleotides align to TRBD1. CDR3 size: 15 residues. Trimming cost V 2 bases and J 0 bases; bases outside gene matches: 0. Germline V lookup: CDR1 MNHEY, CDR2 SVGAGI.

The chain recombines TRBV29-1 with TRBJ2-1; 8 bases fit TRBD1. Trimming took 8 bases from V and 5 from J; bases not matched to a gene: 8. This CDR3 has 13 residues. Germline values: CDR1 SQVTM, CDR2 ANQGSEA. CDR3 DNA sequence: TGCAGCATCGGACAGGGTGACCACAATGAGCAGTTCTTC. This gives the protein CSIGQGDHNEQFF.

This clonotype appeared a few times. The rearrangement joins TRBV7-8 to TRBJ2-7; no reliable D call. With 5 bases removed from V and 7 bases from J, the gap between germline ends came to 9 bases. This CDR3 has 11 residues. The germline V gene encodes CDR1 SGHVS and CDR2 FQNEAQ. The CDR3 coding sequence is TGTGCCAGCAGCATTACGAGGGAGCAGTACTTC. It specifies CASSITREQYF.

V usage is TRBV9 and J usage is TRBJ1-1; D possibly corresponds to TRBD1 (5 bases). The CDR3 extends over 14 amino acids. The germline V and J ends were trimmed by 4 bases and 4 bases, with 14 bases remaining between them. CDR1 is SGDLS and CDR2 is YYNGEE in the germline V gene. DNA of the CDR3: TGTGCCAGCAGCAACCGCCAGGGATCCACTGAAGCTTTCTTT. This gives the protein CASSNRQGSTEAFF.

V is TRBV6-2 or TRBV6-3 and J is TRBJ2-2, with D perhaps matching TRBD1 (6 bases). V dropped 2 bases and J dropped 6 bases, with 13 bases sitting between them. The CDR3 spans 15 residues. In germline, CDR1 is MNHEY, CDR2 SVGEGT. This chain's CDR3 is CASSYANRVAGELFF. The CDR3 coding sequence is TGTGCCAGCAGTTACGCTAACAGGGTAGCCGGGGAGCTGTTTTTT.

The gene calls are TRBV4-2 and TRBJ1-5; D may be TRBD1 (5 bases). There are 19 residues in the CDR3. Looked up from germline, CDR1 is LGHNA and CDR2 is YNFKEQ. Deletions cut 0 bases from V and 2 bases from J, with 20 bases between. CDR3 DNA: TGTGCCAGCAGCCAAGAAGTGCGGCAGGGTCTTGGGGGCAATCAGCCCCAGCATTTT. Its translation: CASSQEVRQGLGGNQPQHF.

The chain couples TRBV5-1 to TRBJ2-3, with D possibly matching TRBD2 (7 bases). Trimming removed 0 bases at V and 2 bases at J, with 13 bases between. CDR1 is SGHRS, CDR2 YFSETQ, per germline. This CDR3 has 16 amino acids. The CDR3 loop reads CASSLVVGGPTDTQYF. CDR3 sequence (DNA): TGCGCCAGCAGCTTGGTGGTGGGGGGGCCCACAGATACGCAGTATTTT.

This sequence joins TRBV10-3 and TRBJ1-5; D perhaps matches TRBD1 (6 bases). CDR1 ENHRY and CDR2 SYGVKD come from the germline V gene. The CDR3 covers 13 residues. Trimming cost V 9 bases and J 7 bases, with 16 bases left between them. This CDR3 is CAMRGGDSQPQHF. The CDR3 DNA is TGTGCCATGCGAGGGGGGGATAGCCAGCCCCAGCATTTT.

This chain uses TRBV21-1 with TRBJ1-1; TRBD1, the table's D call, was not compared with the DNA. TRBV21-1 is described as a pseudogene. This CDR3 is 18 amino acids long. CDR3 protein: CASSKAGRGILVNTEAFF. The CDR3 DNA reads TGTGCCAGCAGCAAAGCAGGCAGGGGTATTCTTGTTAACACTGAAGCTTTCTTT.

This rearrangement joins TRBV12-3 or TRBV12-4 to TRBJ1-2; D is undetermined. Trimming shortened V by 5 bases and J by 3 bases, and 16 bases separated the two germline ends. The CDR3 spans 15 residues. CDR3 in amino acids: CASSQSSGNYYGYTF. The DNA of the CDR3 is TGTGCCAGCAGTCAATCGTCGGGCAATTACTATGGCTACACCTTC.